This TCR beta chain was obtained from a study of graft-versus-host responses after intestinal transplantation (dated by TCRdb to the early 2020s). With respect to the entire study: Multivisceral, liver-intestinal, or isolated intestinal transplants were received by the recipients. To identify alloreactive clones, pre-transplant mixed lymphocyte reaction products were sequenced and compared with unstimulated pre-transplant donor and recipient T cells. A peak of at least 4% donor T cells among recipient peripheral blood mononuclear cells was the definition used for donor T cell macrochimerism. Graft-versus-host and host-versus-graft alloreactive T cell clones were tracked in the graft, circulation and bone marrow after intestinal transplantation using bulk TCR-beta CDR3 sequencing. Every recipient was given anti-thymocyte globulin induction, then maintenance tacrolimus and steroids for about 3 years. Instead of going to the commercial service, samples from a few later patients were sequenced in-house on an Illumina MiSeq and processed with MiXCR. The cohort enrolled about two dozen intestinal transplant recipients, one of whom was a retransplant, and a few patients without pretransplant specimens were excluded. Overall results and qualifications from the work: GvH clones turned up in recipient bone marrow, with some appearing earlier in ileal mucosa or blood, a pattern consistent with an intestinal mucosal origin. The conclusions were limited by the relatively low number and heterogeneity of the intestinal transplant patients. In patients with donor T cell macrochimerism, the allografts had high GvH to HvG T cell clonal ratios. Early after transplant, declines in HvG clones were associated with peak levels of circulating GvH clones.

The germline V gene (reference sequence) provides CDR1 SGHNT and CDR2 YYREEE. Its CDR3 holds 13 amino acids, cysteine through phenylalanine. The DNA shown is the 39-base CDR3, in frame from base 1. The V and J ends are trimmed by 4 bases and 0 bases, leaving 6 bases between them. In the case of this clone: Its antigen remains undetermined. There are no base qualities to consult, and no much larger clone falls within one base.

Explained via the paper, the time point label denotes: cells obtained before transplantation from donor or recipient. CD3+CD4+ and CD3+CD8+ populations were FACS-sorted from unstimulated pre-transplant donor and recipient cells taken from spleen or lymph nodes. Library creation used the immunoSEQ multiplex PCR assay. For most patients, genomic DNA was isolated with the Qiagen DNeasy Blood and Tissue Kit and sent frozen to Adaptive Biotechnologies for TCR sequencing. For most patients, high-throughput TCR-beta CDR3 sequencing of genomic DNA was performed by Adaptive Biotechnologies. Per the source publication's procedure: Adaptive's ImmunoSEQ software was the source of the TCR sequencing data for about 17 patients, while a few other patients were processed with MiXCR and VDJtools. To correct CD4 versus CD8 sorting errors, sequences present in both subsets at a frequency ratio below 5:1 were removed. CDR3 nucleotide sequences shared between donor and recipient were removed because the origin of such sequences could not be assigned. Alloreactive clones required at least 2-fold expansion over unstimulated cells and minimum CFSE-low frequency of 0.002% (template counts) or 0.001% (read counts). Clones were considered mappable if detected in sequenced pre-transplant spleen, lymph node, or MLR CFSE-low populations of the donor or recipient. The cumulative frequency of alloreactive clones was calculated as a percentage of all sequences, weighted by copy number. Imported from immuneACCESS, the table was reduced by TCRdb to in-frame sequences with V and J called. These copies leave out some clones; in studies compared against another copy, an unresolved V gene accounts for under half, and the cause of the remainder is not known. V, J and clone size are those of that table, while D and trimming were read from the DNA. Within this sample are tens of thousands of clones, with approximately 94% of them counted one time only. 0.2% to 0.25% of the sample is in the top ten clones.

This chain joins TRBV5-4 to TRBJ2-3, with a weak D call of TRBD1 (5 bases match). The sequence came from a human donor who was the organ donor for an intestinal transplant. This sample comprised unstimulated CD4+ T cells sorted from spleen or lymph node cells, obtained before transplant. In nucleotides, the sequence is TGTGCCAGCAGCGGGGCAAGCACAGATACGCAGTATTTT. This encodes CASSGASTDTQYF.